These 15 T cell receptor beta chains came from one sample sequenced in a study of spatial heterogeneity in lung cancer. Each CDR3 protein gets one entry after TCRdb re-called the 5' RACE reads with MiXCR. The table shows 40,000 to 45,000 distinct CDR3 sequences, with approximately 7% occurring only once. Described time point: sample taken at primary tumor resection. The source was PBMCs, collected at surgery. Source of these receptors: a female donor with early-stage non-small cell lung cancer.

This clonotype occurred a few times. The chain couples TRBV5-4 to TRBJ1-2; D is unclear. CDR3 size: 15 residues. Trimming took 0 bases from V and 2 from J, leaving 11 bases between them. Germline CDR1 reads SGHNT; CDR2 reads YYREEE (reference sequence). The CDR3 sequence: CASSLAVPYNYGYTF. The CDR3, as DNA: TGTGCCAGCAGCTTGGCAGTGCCCTACAACTATGGCTACACCTTC.

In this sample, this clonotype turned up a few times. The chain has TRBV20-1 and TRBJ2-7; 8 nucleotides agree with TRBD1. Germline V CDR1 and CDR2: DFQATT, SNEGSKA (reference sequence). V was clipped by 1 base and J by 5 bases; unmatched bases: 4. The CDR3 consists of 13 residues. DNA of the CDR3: TGCAGTGCTAGAGGGACAGGGCTAGACGAGCAGTACTTC. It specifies CSARGTGLDEQYF.

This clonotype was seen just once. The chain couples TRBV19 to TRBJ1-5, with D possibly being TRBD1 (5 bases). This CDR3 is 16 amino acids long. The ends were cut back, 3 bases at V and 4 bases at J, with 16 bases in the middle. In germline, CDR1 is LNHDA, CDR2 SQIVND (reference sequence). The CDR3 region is CASSIIRGTVNQPQHF. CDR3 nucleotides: TGTGCCAGTAGTATTATAAGAGGGACGGTTAATCAGCCCCAGCATTTT. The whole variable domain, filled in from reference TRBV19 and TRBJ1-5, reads DGGITQSPKYLFRKEGQNVTLSCEQNLNHDAMYWYRQDPGQGLRLIYYSQIVNDFQKGDIAEGYSVSREKKESFPLTVTSAQKNPTAFYLCASSIIRGTVNQPQHFGDGTRLSIL.

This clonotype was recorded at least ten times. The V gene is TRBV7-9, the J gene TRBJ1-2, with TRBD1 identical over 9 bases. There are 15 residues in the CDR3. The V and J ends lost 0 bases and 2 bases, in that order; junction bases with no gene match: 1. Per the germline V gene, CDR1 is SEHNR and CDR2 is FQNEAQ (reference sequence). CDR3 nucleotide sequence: TGTGCCAGCAGCTTAGCGGGACAGGGCAACTATGGCTACACCTTC. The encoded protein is CASSLAGQGNYGYTF.

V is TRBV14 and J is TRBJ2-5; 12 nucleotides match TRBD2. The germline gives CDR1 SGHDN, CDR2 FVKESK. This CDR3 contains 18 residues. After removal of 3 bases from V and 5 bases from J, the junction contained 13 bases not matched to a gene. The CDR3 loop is CASSHWLTSGGEEETQYF. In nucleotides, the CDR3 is TGTGCCAGCAGCCACTGGCTGACTAGCGGGGGTGAAGAGGAGACCCAGTACTTC.

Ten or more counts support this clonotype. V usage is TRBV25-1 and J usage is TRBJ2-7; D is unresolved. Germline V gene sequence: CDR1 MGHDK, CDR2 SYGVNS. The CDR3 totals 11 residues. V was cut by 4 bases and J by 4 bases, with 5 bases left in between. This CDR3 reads CASSGGYEQYF. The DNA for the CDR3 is TGTGCCAGCAGTGGGGGTTACGAGCAGTACTTC.

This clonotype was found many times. CDR3 in DNA: TGTGCCAGCAGCGTAGGTCGGGGCTTGGGCACAGATACGCAGTATTTT. Its translation: CASSVGRGLGTDTQYF. V gene TRBV9 combines with J gene TRBJ2-3, with D perhaps matching TRBD1 or TRBD2 (5 bases each). Germline CDR1 SGDLS, CDR2 YYNGEE. V lost 0 bases and J lost 1, with 12 bases in between. The CDR3 is 16 amino acids.

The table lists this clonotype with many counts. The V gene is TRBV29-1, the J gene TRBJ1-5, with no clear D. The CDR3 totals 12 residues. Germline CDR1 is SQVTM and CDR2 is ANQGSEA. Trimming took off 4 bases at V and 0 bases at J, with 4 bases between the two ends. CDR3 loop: CSVAASNQPQHF. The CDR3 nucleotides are TGCAGCGTTGCCGCTAGCAATCAGCCCCAGCATTTT.

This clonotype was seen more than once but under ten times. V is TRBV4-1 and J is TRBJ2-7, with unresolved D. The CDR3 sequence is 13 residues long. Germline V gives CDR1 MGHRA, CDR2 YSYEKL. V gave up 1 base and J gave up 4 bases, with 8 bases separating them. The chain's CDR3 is CASSQAQRYEQYF. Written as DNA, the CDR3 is TGCGCCAGCAGCCAAGCGCAAAGGTACGAGCAGTACTTC.

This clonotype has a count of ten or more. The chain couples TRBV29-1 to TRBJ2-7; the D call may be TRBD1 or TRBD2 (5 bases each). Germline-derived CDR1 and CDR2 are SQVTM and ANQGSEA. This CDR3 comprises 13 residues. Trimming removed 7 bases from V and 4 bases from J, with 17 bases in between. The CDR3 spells CSAQEDIAYEQYF. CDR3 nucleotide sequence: TGCAGCGCCCAGGAGGACATCGCATACGAGCAGTACTTC.

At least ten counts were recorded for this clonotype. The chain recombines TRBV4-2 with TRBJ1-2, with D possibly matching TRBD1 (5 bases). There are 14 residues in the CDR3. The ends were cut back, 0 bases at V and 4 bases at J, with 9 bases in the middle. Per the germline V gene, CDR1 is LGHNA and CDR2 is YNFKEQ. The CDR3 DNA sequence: TGTGCCAGCAGCCAAGATCTGGGGACCTATGGCTACACCTTC. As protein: CASSQDLGTYGYTF.

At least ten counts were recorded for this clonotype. CDR3 region: CASSWDTITDTQYF. In DNA form, the CDR3 reads TGTGCCAGCAGTTGGGACACTATCACAGATACGCAGTATTTT. The rearrangement joins TRBV28 to TRBJ2-3, with a possible D match to TRBD1 (6 bases). Between the trimmed V and J ends, which lost 4 bases and 2 bases, there was a span of 10 bases. The CDR3 extends over 14 amino acids. In germline, CDR1 is MDHEN, CDR2 SYDVKM.

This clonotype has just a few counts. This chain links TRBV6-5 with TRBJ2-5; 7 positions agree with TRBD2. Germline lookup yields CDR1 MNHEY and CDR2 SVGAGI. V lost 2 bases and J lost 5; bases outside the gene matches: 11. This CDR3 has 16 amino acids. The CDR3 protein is CASSYGYGGGSETQYF. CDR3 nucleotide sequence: TGTGCCAGCAGTTACGGGTATGGCGGGGGATCGGAGACCCAGTACTTC.

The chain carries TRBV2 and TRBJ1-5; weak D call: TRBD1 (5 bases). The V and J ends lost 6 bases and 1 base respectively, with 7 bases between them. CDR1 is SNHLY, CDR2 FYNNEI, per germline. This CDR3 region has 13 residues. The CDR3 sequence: CASSGDSNQPQHF. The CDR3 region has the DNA TGTGCCAGCAGCGGGGACAGCAATCAGCCCCAGCATTTT.

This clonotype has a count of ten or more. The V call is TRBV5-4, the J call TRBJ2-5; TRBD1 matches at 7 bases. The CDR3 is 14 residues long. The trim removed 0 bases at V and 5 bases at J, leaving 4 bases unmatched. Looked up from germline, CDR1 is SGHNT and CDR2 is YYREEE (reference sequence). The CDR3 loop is CASSLDSGGETQYF. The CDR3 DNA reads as TGTGCCAGCAGCTTGGACTCAGGGGGTGAGACCCAGTACTTC.